These 27 T cell receptor beta chains originate from one sample sequenced in a study of blood T cell repertoires in COVID-19. Generated by immunoSEQ multiplex PCR, the TCRdb table keeps only in-frame clones and is missing some. Of 140,000 or so clones in the sample, around 79% are singletons; the top ten hold 4% to 5%. The sequenced material came from peripheral blood. Receptors were obtained from a woman between 70 and 85 years old with COVID-19, enrolled during active disease.

The chain couples TRBV5-8 to TRBJ1-1; 11 bases are shared with TRBD1. This CDR3 comprises 15 residues. The V and J ends lost 4 bases and 4 bases, in that order; junction bases with no gene match: 6. The germline CDR1 and CDR2 sequences are SGHTS and YDEGEE. The CDR3 here is CASSAGTGGVTEAFF. In nucleotides, the CDR3 is TGTGCCAGCAGCGCAGGGACAGGGGGTGTCACTGAAGCTTTCTTT.

The chain employs TRBV13 and TRBJ1-4; TRBD1 is a possible D gene (6 bases). Germline-derived CDR1 and CDR2 are PRHDT and FYEKMQ (reference sequence). Trimming removed 4 bases at V and 5 bases at J, with 20 bases between. This CDR3 has 17 residues. The CDR3 spells CASSSRSARGRNEKLFF. The CDR3 region has the DNA TGTGCCAGCAGCTCAAGGTCGGCCAGGGGAAGAAATGAAAAACTGTTTTTT.

The chain combines TRBV29-1 with TRBJ2-5; a weak D match, TRBD2 (5 bases). V lost 8 bases and J 1 base, leaving 23 bases between the germline ends. This CDR3 is 16 amino acids long. Germline CDR1 and CDR2: SQVTM and ANQGSEA. In DNA form, the CDR3 reads TGCAGCACAAACCCATCAAAGACTACCCTCCAAGAGACCCAGTACTTC. Protein sequence: CSTNPSKTTLQETQYF.

This clone was observed a handful of times. The V gene is TRBV7-2, the J gene TRBJ1-2; possible D gene TRBD1, 5 bases. Germline V CDR1 and CDR2: SGHTA, FQGNSA. V was trimmed by 3 bases and J by 1 base, leaving 6 bases between them. This CDR3 contains 13 residues. CDR3: CASSLDINYGYTF. The CDR3 DNA reads as TGTGCCAGCAGCTTGGACATTAACTATGGCTACACCTTC.

This clone was observed a single time. The rearrangement uses TRBV18 and TRBJ2-5, with 7 positions matching TRBD1. After removal of 4 bases from V and 1 base from J, the junction contained 6 bases not matched to a gene. The CDR3 length is 15 residues. Germline V gives CDR1 KGHSH, CDR2 LQKENI. CDR3 sequence reads: CASSLTGAVQETQYF. The CDR3 region has the DNA TGTGCCAGCTCACTCACAGGGGCGGTCCAAGAGACCCAGTACTTC.

The genes are TRBV19 and TRBJ1-5; TRBD1 matches 9 bases. The CDR3 length is 17 residues. The germline CDR1 and CDR2 sequences are LNHDA and SQIVND (reference sequence). Losses at the gene ends were 4 bases for V and 3 bases for J; bases not matched to a gene: 10. The CDR3 DNA follows: TGTGCCAGTAGTAGCTTTGACAGGGGGGATTTCAATCAGCCCCAGCATTTT. This sequence encodes CASSSFDRGDFNQPQHF.

This clone was seen a few times. The chain links TRBV18 to TRBJ1-1; the D is unclear. Per the germline V gene, CDR1 is KGHSH and CDR2 is LQKENI. V was pared by 8 bases and J by 4 bases, with 17 bases between. The CDR3 is 14 residues long. CDR3 in DNA: TGTGCCAGCCTTAGGGAGGTTGCGGGCACTGAAGCTTTCTTT. As protein: CASLREVAGTEAFF. Variable domain in full (rest from reference TRBV18 and TRBJ1-1): NAGVMQNPRHLVRRRGQEARLRCSPMKGHSHVYWYRQLPEEGLKFMVYLQKENIIDESGMPKERFSAEFPKEGPSILRIQQVVRGDSAAYFCASLREVAGTEAFFGQGTRLTVV.

The chain links TRBV7-2 to TRBJ1-4; D is possibly TRBD1 (6 bases). The germline V and J ends were trimmed by 9 bases and 7 bases, with 18 bases remaining between them. Germline V gene sequence: CDR1 SGHTA, CDR2 FQGNSA. The CDR3 totals 14 residues. CDR3 DNA sequence: TGTGCCAGAAAGCAGGAGTTAGGGGGTGAAAAACTGTTTTTT. This gives the protein CARKQELGGEKLFF.

The chain couples TRBV10-3 to TRBJ2-1, with D unresolved. The V gene's germline CDR1 is ENHRY and CDR2 SYGVKD. Trimming pared 7 bases from V and 0 bases from J, leaving 7 bases between. This CDR3 is 13 amino acids long. This CDR3 reads CAITGSSYNEQFF. The CDR3 nucleotides read TGTGCCATCACTGGCAGCTCCTACAATGAGCAGTTCTTC.

This clone showed up just a few times. The CDR3 protein is CASSQVQGTAEQYF. CDR3 coding DNA: TGTGCCAGCAGCCAAGTGCAGGGTACCGCCGAGCAGTACTTC. The V and J genes are TRBV3-1 (or the pseudogene TRBV3-2) and TRBJ2-7, with a possible D match to TRBD1 (5 bases). CDR3 length: 14 residues. V was pared by 1 base and J by 6 bases, with 13 bases between. Germline V lookup: CDR1 LGHDT, CDR2 YNNKEL (reference sequence).

This clone has only a few counts. V usage is TRBV7-3 and J usage is TRBJ2-2; no clear D gene. Per germline, CDR1 SGHTA and CDR2 FQGTGA. The germline V and J ends were trimmed by 5 bases and 6 bases, with 13 bases remaining between them. This CDR3 has 14 residues. The CDR3 DNA is TGTGCCAGCAGCCTCGTTAGCCCTTCCGGGGAGCTGTTTTTT. Translation: CASSLVSPSGELFF.

This clone was counted a few times. This chain links TRBV6-5 with TRBJ1-5; TRBD1 might be the D (5 bases). The CDR3 has 14 residues. V shed 6 bases and J shed 3 bases, with 12 bases lying between them. Per germline, CDR1 MNHEY and CDR2 SVGAGI. The CDR3 spells CASSPGGVNQPQHF. In DNA form, the CDR3 reads TGTGCCAGCAGCCCGGGAGGGGTCAATCAGCCCCAGCATTTT.

This clone was picked up a small number of times. The CDR3 here is CASRTRGGDQPQHF. In DNA form, the CDR3 reads TGTGCCAGTAGAACCCGTGGCGGGGATCAGCCCCAGCATTTT. The V and J genes are TRBV19 and TRBJ1-5; D is undetermined. V lost 6 bases and J 5 bases, leaving 14 bases between the germline ends. The CDR3 has 14 amino acids. CDR1 and CDR2 from the germline V gene are LNHDA and SQIVND (reference sequence).

This clone was recorded only once. V usage is TRBV20-1 and J usage is TRBJ2-5; D is uncertain. Germline V CDR1 and CDR2: DFQATT, SNEGSKA (reference sequence). The germline V and J ends were trimmed by 3 bases and 4 bases, with 6 bases remaining between them. The CDR3 is 11 residues long. Written as DNA, the CDR3 is TGCAGTGCTAGTTACGGAGAGACCCAGTACTTC. It translates to CSASYGETQYF.

With regard to this clone: The sample carries other DNA sequences with the same CDR3. The chain carries TRBV12-3 or TRBV12-4 and TRBJ1-1, with D maybe TRBD1 (5 bases). Trimming removed 6 bases from V and 5 bases from J, with 7 bases in between. The CDR3 runs 11 residues. In DNA, the CDR3 is TGTGCCAGCAGGGGGGGTACTGAAGCTTTCTTT. Its translation: CASRGGTEAFF.

The chain is built from TRBV5-1 and TRBJ2-7; 8 bases agree with TRBD1. From germline, CDR1 is SGHRS and CDR2 YFSETQ. The J segment lost 3 bases and the V segment lost 4 bases, leaving 6 bases of the junction unmatched. The CDR3 length is 14 residues. CDR3 in DNA: TGCGCCAGCAGCATTCAGGGGGCGGTCTACGAGCAGTACTTC. It translates to CASSIQGAVYEQYF.

The V gene is TRBV19, the J gene TRBJ1-2; D is possibly TRBD1 (6 bases). Germline CDR1 is LNHDA and CDR2 is SQIVND (reference sequence). The CDR3 runs 12 residues. Trimming removed 7 bases at V and 6 bases at J, with 12 bases between. The CDR3 DNA follows: TGTGCCAGTATTGGAACAGGGCATGGCTACACCTTC. Residues: CASIGTGHGYTF.

This clone was picked up one time. The chain uses TRBV7-9 and TRBJ1-3; 9 bases map to TRBD1. Germline V gene lookup returns CDR1 SEHNR and CDR2 FQNEAQ (reference sequence). The length of the CDR3 is 15 residues. V lost 10 bases to trimming and J lost 0 bases; unmatched junction nucleotides: 7. The CDR3 loop is CAIPTGQGSGNTIYF. In DNA form, the CDR3 reads TGTGCCATCCCAACGGGACAGGGCTCTGGAAACACCATATATTTT. The variable domain in full, completed from reference TRBV7-9 and TRBJ1-3, reads DTGVSQNPRHKITKRGQNVTFRCDPISEHNRLYWYRQTLGQGPEFLTYFQNEAQLEKSRLLSDRFSAERPKGSFSTLEIQRTEQGDSAMYLCAIPTGQGSGNTIYFGEGSWLTVV.

This clone was recorded only once. CDR3 in DNA: TGTGCCAGCAGCTCACATCACTCTGGGGCCAACGTCCTGACTTTC. Translating it yields CASSSHHSGANVLTF. This sequence joins TRBV13 and TRBJ2-6; D call uncertain. Germline V gene lookup returns CDR1 PRHDT and CDR2 FYEKMQ (reference sequence). Trimming left V 4 bases short and J 0 bases short, with 7 bases between. This CDR3 spans 15 amino acids. The full variable domain, in which reference TRBV13 and TRBJ2-6 provide the parts outside the CDR3, is AAGVIQSPRHLIKEKRETATLKCYPIPRHDTVYWYQQGPGQDPQFLISFYEKMQSDKGSIPDRFSAQQFSDYHSELNMSSLELGDSALYFCASSSHHSGANVLTFGAGSRLTVL.

The genes are TRBV19 and TRBJ1-2, with unresolved D. CDR1 and CDR2 from the germline V gene are LNHDA and SQIVND (reference sequence). Trimming removed 7 bases at V and 4 bases at J, with 13 bases between. This CDR3 region has 13 residues. CDR3 DNA: TGTGCCAGTAAGACGCTAGGAGGCTATGGCTACACCTTC. This gives the protein CASKTLGGYGYTF.

This chain joins TRBV24-1 and TRBJ1-5; D may be TRBD1 (5 bases). V lost 7 bases and J lost 3, with 9 bases in between. The CDR3 has 13 amino acids. Germline CDR1 reads KGHDR; CDR2 reads SFDVKD. CDR3 sequence (DNA): TGTGCCACCAGCCACAGGAACAATCAGCCCCAGCATTTT. This sequence encodes CATSHRNNQPQHF.

In this sample, this clone turned up a few times. V gene TRBV5-5 combines with J gene TRBJ1-1; D gene ambiguous. The V gene's germline CDR1 is SGHKS and CDR2 YYEKEE (reference sequence). V was cut by 0 bases and J by 5 bases, with 8 bases left in between. This CDR3 region has 13 residues. CDR3 protein: CASSLDSLTEAFF. CDR3 sequence (DNA): TGTGCCAGCAGCTTGGACAGTCTTACTGAAGCTTTCTTT.

The rearrangement uses TRBV9 and TRBJ2-5; 10 bases are a match to TRBD2. The V gene's germline CDR1 is SGDLS and CDR2 YYNGEE. The CDR3 consists of 17 residues. The trim removed 0 bases at V and 4 bases at J, leaving 9 bases unmatched. CDR3 bases: TGTGCCAGCAGCGTAGGTCAGGCTAGCGGGGGATTAGAGACCCAGTACTTC. It specifies CASSVGQASGGLETQYF. The variable domain in full, with the rest retrieved from reference TRBV9 and TRBJ2-5, is DSGVTQTPKHLITATGQRVTLRCSPRSGDLSVYWYQQSLDQGLQFLIQYYNGEERAKGNILERFSAQQFPDLHSELNLSSLELGDSALYFCASSVGQASGGLETQYFGPGTRLLVL.

V and J are TRBV30 and TRBJ1-1; tentatively, D is TRBD1 (5 bases). Germline-derived CDR1 and CDR2 are GTSNPN and SVGIG (reference sequence). Between the trimmed V and J ends, which lost 3 bases and 1 base, there was a span of 9 bases. This CDR3 region has 13 residues. CDR3 nucleotides: TGTGCCTGGAGGGTTACAGGGAACACTGAAGCTTTCTTT. It specifies CAWRVTGNTEAFF.

The chain is built from TRBV27 and TRBJ2-3; 9 positions match TRBD2. Germline V CDR1 and CDR2: MNHEY, SMNVEV (reference sequence). This CDR3 region has 15 residues. Trimming at V came to 6 bases and at J to 1 base, leaving 5 bases not matched to a gene. The CDR3 region has the DNA TGTGCCAGCAGGGGGGGACTAGCCGGCACAGATACGCAGTATTTT. Its translation: CASRGGLAGTDTQYF.

CDR3 region: CASSQGRAIHEQYF. CDR3 sequence (DNA): TGTGCCAGCAGCCAAGGCAGGGCCATCCACGAGCAGTACTTC. The chain uses TRBV3-1 (or the pseudogene TRBV3-2) and TRBJ2-7; possibly TRBD1 for D (5 bases). The germline CDR1 and CDR2 sequences are LGHDT and YNNKEL (reference sequence). The CDR3 totals 14 residues. The V end lost 1 base, the J end lost 5 bases, and 12 bases lay between the germline ends.

This clone was picked up a small number of times. The chain recombines TRBV18 with TRBJ1-3, with D perhaps TRBD1 (6 bases). The CDR3 has 15 residues. CDR1 and CDR2 (germline): KGHSH, LQKENI. Trimming shortened V by 2 bases and J by 1 base, and 9 bases separated the two germline ends. Here the CDR3 DNA reads TGTGCCAGCTCACCATCCCAGGGGTCTGGAAACACCATATATTTT. Protein product: CASSPSQGSGNTIYF.